This entry lists 10 T cell receptor beta chains sequenced from one sample in a study of molecular identifiers for immune sequencing clone quantification. MiXCR was run by TCRdb on the PCR reads, yielding one entry per CDR3 protein. Of about 640,000 distinct CDR3 sequences listed, approximately 20% are singletons. The sequenced material came from naive CD8+ T cells from blood, with Jurkat cell RNA spiked in. Subset reported: FACS-sorted CD8+CD4-CCR7+CD45RA+ naive T cells. The source of these receptors is a human donor in good health. Some libraries in this study had Jurkat cell RNA spiked in.

For the CDR3, the DNA is TGTGCCAGCAGCCCCAGAGGAGCGGTCCTCAGTGGAGATACGCAGCATTTT. The encoded protein is CASSPRGAVLSGDTQHF. The chain employs TRBV9 and TRBJ2-3; D gene unclear. The J call is in doubt because the DNA end fits TRBJ1-5 better. The CDR3 extends over 17 amino acids. Germline V gene lookup returns CDR1 SGDLS and CDR2 YYNGEE.

This clonotype was seen once. The CDR3 end shows no conserved phenylalanine or tryptophan, and so a read error is likely. The chain uses TRBV5-6 and TRBJ1-5; D possibly corresponds to TRBD1 (5 bases). The CDR3 is 15 residues long. Germline loops: CDR1 SGHDT, CDR2 YYEEEE. Trimming left V 4 bases short and J 3 bases short, with 14 bases between. The CDR3 reads CASSKNGGNNQPQHS. Written as DNA, the CDR3 is TGTGCCAGCAGCAAGAATGGGGGGAACAATCAGCCCCAGCATTCT.

This clonotype was seen repeatedly, ten times or more. The chain links TRBV29-1 to TRBJ2-5, with D uncertain. Per germline, CDR1 SQVTM and CDR2 ANQGSEA. The CDR3 has 12 residues. V lost 5 bases, J lost 1 base, and 8 bases lay in between. The CDR3 DNA follows: TGCAGCGTTTGGAAGGGCCAAGAGACCCAGTACTTC. Translating it yields CSVWKGQETQYF.

This clonotype was detected many times. V is TRBV7-9 and J is TRBJ2-4, with 7 positions matching TRBD1. The CDR3 length is 15 residues. Germline CDR1 SEHNR, CDR2 FQNEAQ (reference sequence). V gave up 4 bases and J gave up 4 bases; unmatched junction bases: 7. The DNA for the CDR3 is TGTGCCAGCAGCTACCTTACGGGACAGAAAAACATTCAGTACTTC. It translates to CASSYLTGQKNIQYF. The full variable domain, in which reference TRBV7-9 and TRBJ2-4 provide the parts outside the CDR3, is DTGVSQNPRHKITKRGQNVTFRCDPISEHNRLYWYRQTLGQGPEFLTYFQNEAQLEKSRLLSDRFSAERPKGSFSTLEIQRTEQGDSAMYLCASSYLTGQKNIQYFGAGTRLSVL.

The table lists this clonotype with a few counts. J is TRBJ1-2 and V is TRBV25-1, with D unclear. This CDR3 has 14 amino acids. Trimming left V 4 bases short and J 3 bases short, with 12 bases between. CDR1 is MGHDK and CDR2 is SYGVNS in the germline V gene. This CDR3 reads CASSGYNTYYGYTF. In DNA form, the CDR3 reads TGTGCCAGCAGTGGATACAACACCTACTATGGCTACACCTTC.

This clonotype was seen just once. The chain joins TRBV29-1 to TRBJ1-2; D call uncertain. V was shortened by 5 bases and J by 8 bases, with 15 bases between the two germline ends. In germline, CDR1 is SQVTM, CDR2 ANQGSEA. There are 12 residues in the CDR3. The CDR3 reads CSVPLAGYGYTF. The CDR3 nucleotides read TGCAGCGTTCCCCTTGCGGGGTACGGCTACACCTTC.

This rearrangement joins TRBV11-2 to TRBJ2-5; tentatively, D is TRBD2 (6 bases). CDR1 and CDR2 from the germline V gene are SGHAT and FQNNGV. The CDR3 spans 16 residues. Trimming left V 2 bases short and J 5 bases short, with 18 bases between. CDR3: CASSLMAGPLRETQYF. CDR3 bases: TGTGCCAGCAGCTTAATGGCGGGGCCCTTACGGGAGACCCAGTACTTC.

This clonotype occurred many times. The chain is built from TRBV4-3 and TRBJ1-3, with D possibly being TRBD1 (5 bases). The CDR3 consists of 16 residues. In germline, CDR1 is LGHNA, CDR2 YSLEER. With 0 bases removed from V and 5 bases from J, the gap between germline ends came to 14 bases. The CDR3 DNA follows: TGCGCCAGCAGCCAAGATGTGGGGGGTGGAAGAAACACCATATATTTT. Translation gives CASSQDVGGGRNTIYF.

This clonotype was seen many times. The chain joins TRBV4-3 to TRBJ1-1, with D hard to call. Trimming pared 0 bases from V and 5 bases from J, leaving 22 bases between. The CDR3 is 18 amino acids. Germline V gene lookup returns CDR1 LGHNA and CDR2 YSLEER. CDR3 region: CASSQEAGRWSANTEAFF. The DNA of the CDR3 is TGCGCCAGCAGCCAAGAGGCAGGCAGATGGTCGGCGAATACTGAAGCTTTCTTT.

This clonotype was detected many times. The chain links TRBV7-8 to TRBJ2-5; TRBD2 is a possible D gene (6 bases). From germline, CDR1 is SGHVS and CDR2 FQNEAQ. V dropped 6 bases and J dropped 1 base, with 15 bases sitting between them. The CDR3 has 15 amino acids. The CDR3 loop is CASSLPGGAQETQYF. CDR3 nucleotide sequence: TGTGCCAGCAGTTTGCCGGGCGGGGCCCAAGAGACCCAGTACTTC.